Listed here are 24 T cell receptor beta chains from one sample, sequenced in a study of blood T cell repertoires in COVID-19. Sequencing was performed with immunoSEQ multiplex PCR; in TCRdb, only in-frame clones are kept and a portion is missing. The sample has 90,000 to 100,000 clones; roughly 84% are singletons. Sequencing input: peripheral blood. These TCRs come from a human donor in a cohort sampled during active COVID-19.

There are a few counts of this clone. The chain carries TRBV7-9 and TRBJ2-1; 14 nucleotides match TRBD2. Germline trimming cut 10 bases from V and 6 bases from J; bases unmatched to any gene: 8. Germline V gene lookup returns CDR1 SEHNR and CDR2 FQNEAQ (reference sequence). The CDR3 spans 15 residues. CDR3 loop: CATATSGRGLNEQFF. CDR3 in DNA: TGTGCCACCGCGACTAGCGGGAGGGGTCTCAATGAGCAGTTCTTC.

The chain links TRBV28 to TRBJ1-2, with 9 positions matching TRBD1. The germline CDR1 and CDR2 sequences are MDHEN and SYDVKM. Trimming at V came to 6 bases and at J to 7 bases, leaving 21 bases not matched to a gene. The CDR3 length is 18 residues. In DNA form, the CDR3 reads TGTGCCAGCAGCTCGCAAGGTTTTGATTCGGACAGGGGCTCTGGCTACACCTTC. This sequence encodes CASSSQGFDSDRGSGYTF.

The chain is built from TRBV6-5 and TRBJ1-2; unclear D gene. Trimming shortened V by 7 bases and J by 2 bases, and 14 bases separated the two germline ends. The germline V gene has CDR1 MNHEY and CDR2 SVGAGI. The length of the CDR3 is 14 residues. CDR3 region: CASKGIGENYGYTF. The CDR3 DNA sequence: TGTGCCAGCAAGGGCATCGGGGAGAACTATGGCTACACCTTC.

J is TRBJ2-7 and V is TRBV2, with D tentatively TRBD2 (6 bases). Trimming cost V 1 base and J 6 bases, with 16 bases left between them. CDR3 length equals 15 residues. In germline, CDR1 is SNHLY, CDR2 FYNNEI. The CDR3 here is CASSEGRDFLLEQYF. The DNA of the CDR3 is TGTGCCAGCAGTGAAGGTAGGGACTTTCTCCTCGAGCAGTACTTC.

This clone occurred a few times. CDR3: CASRKSAADTQYF. CDR3 nucleotides: TGTGCCAGCAGGAAATCTGCGGCAGATACGCAGTATTTT. The J gene is TRBJ2-3, the V gene TRBV6-5; D gene unclear. The germline CDR1 and CDR2 sequences are MNHEY and SVGAGI. CDR3 length: 13 residues. The V end lost 6 bases, the J end lost 4 bases, and 11 bases lay between the germline ends.

The rearrangement links TRBV5-1 to TRBJ1-2, with D possibly matching TRBD1 (5 bases). Trimming shortened V by 7 bases and J by 4 bases, and 20 bases separated the two germline ends. The germline V gene encodes CDR1 SGHRS and CDR2 YFSETQ. The CDR3 contains 15 residues. CDR3 DNA sequence: TGCGCCAGCGCAACCCAGGGCGTCAACGGCTATGGCTACACCTTC. Protein product: CASATQGVNGYGYTF.

This clone was detected a few times. The chain combines TRBV7-2 with TRBJ2-7; D perhaps matches TRBD1 (5 bases). V dropped 5 bases and J dropped 2 bases, with 16 bases sitting between them. In germline, CDR1 is SGHTA, CDR2 FQGNSA. The length of the CDR3 is 15 residues. Here the CDR3 DNA reads TGTGCCAGCAGCCCGGACGGACACTTTGCCTACGAGCAGTACTTC. It specifies CASSPDGHFAYEQYF. The complete variable domain, with remaining parts taken from reference TRBV7-2 and TRBJ2-7, reads GAGVSQSPSNKVTEKGKDVELRCDPISGHTALYWYRQSLGQGLEFLIYFQGNSAPDKSGLPSDRFSAERTGGSVSTLTIQRTQQEDSAVYLCASSPDGHFAYEQYFGPGTRLTVT.

This chain links TRBV11-2 with TRBJ2-3; 10 nucleotides match TRBD2. This CDR3 is built from 15 residues. With 5 bases clipped from V and 7 bases from J, the junction kept 9 bases outside the gene matches. Germline V gene data show CDR1 as SGHAT and CDR2 as FQNNGV. The chain's CDR3 is CASSAAAGGPNTQYF. The CDR3, as DNA: TGTGCCAGCAGCGCCGCAGCGGGAGGGCCTAATACGCAGTATTTT.

The J gene is TRBJ2-1, the V gene TRBV2; D uncertain. The V gene's germline CDR1 is SNHLY and CDR2 FYNNEI. The length of the CDR3 is 10 residues. V lost 0 bases and J lost 16, with 7 bases in between. CDR3 DNA: TGTGCCAGCAGTGAAGCCACAATTTTCTTC. Amino acid sequence: CASSEATIFF.

The gene calls are TRBV7-9 and TRBJ1-2; TRBD1 might be the D (6 bases). V lost 5 bases, J lost 5 bases, and 15 bases lay in between. Germline loops: CDR1 SEHNR, CDR2 FQNEAQ (reference sequence). The CDR3 has 14 amino acids. The CDR3 nucleotides are TGTGCCAGCAGCCCGCCCAGGGGTGGTTATGGCTACACCTTC. It specifies CASSPPRGGYGYTF.

V and J are TRBV6-2 or TRBV6-3 and TRBJ1-1; tentatively, D is TRBD1 (6 bases). The CDR3 runs to 15 residues. The germline V gene has CDR1 MNHEY and CDR2 SVGEGT. V was shortened by 6 bases and J by 1 base, with 15 bases between the two germline ends. For the CDR3, the DNA is TGTGCCAGCAGCCCTACGACAGGAAAGAACACTGAAGCTTTCTTT. Translated: CASSPTTGKNTEAFF.

V and J are TRBV2 and TRBJ2-3, with D possibly matching TRBD2 (6 bases). Deletions cut 3 bases from V and 2 bases from J, with 9 bases between. Germline CDR1 SNHLY, CDR2 FYNNEI. This CDR3 region has 14 residues. The CDR3 DNA reads TGTGCCAGCAGTGAGGGACTGGTCACAGATACGCAGTATTTT. Translating it yields CASSEGLVTDTQYF. Looking up the rest from reference TRBV2 and TRBJ2-3 gives the full variable domain: EPEVTQTPSHQVTQMGQEVILRCVPISNHLYFYWYRQILGQKVEFLVSFYNNEISEKSEIFDDQFSVERPDGSNFTLKIRSTKLEDSAMYFCASSEGLVTDTQYFGPGTRLTVL.

V gene TRBV11-2 combines with J gene TRBJ2-1; 9 bases align to TRBD2. CDR3 length: 16 amino acids. Per the germline V gene, CDR1 is SGHAT and CDR2 is FQNNGV. J gave up 1 base and V 6 bases, and 7 bases lay outside the gene matches. The CDR3 DNA reads as TGTGCCAGCAGTCCTAGCGGGGCCCTTTCCTACAATGAGCAGTTCTTC. It translates to CASSPSGALSYNEQFF.

This chain uses TRBV4-3 with TRBJ2-1, with D tentatively TRBD2 (6 bases). V was shortened by 4 bases and J by 8 bases, with 15 bases between the two germline ends. CDR1 is LGHNA, CDR2 YSLEER, per germline. The CDR3 has 14 amino acids. This CDR3 reads CASSLNLGEDEQFF. The CDR3 DNA sequence: TGCGCCAGCAGCCTTAATCTAGGGGAGGATGAGCAGTTCTTC.

The rearrangement uses TRBV27 and TRBJ1-1; D uncertain. Germline CDR1 is MNHEY and CDR2 is SMNVEV (reference sequence). The CDR3 is made up of 14 amino acids. Trimming took 4 bases from V and 2 from J, leaving 11 bases between them. The CDR3 reads CASSSAEVNTEAFF. The CDR3, as DNA: TGTGCCAGCAGTTCTGCCGAGGTTAACACTGAAGCTTTCTTT.

The chain joins TRBV6-5 to TRBJ2-4, with D hard to call. Germline V gene data show CDR1 as MNHEY and CDR2 as SVGAGI. The CDR3 has 14 amino acids. The V end was cut by 2 bases, the J end by 3 bases, with 8 bases between. The CDR3 region has the DNA TGTGCCAGCAGTTACGGTGGCGGCAAAAACATTCAGTACTTC. Translation: CASSYGGGKNIQYF.

V gene TRBV2 combines with J gene TRBJ1-4; no reliable D call. V shed 4 bases and J shed 7 bases, with 10 bases lying between them. Germline CDR1 SNHLY, CDR2 FYNNEI. CDR3 size: 13 residues. This chain's CDR3 is CASSGHMGEKLFF. The DNA of the CDR3 is TGTGCCAGCAGTGGACATATGGGTGAAAAACTGTTTTTT.

The gene calls are TRBV28 and TRBJ2-7, with 10 bases matching TRBD1. CDR3 size: 15 residues. The junction had 5 bases not matched to a gene; V was cut back by 5 bases and J by 1 base. The germline gives CDR1 MDHEN, CDR2 SYDVKM. The CDR3 bases are TGTGCCAGCAGTCCCCCGGGACAGGGGTCCTACGAGCAGTACTTC. It is translated as CASSPPGQGSYEQYF.

The J gene is TRBJ1-4, the V gene TRBV10-3; D gene ambiguous. The V and J ends lost 2 bases and 8 bases respectively, with 6 bases between them. Germline V gene sequence: CDR1 ENHRY, CDR2 SYGVKD. The CDR3 has 12 amino acids. DNA of the CDR3: TGTGCCATCAGTGAGGGAGCCGAAAAACTGTTTTTT. As protein: CAISEGAEKLFF.

V and J are TRBV21-1 and TRBJ2-3; TRBD2, the table's D call, was not compared with the DNA. TRBV21-1 is marked as a pseudogene. The CDR3 is 17 amino acids. The CDR3 reads CASSKAEGGGLTDTQYF. The CDR3 nucleotides are TGTGCCAGCAGCAAAGCCGAGGGCGGGGGGCTCACAGATACGCAGTATTTT.

The chain couples TRBV19 to TRBJ2-5; TRBD1 matches at 9 bases. Germline V CDR1 and CDR2: LNHDA, SQIVND (reference sequence). The CDR3 spans 15 residues. V trimming: 1 base; J trimming: 5 bases; junction bases outside the gene matches: 5. The CDR3 sequence: CASSIGTGVVETQYF. As DNA, the CDR3 is TGTGCCAGTAGTATAGGGACAGGGGTGGTGGAGACCCAGTACTTC.

The chain couples TRBV6-2 or TRBV6-3 to TRBJ2-3, with 9 bases aligning to TRBD1. Germline trimming cut 4 bases from V and 9 bases from J; bases unmatched to any gene: 8. Germline values: CDR1 MNHEY, CDR2 SVGEGT. The CDR3 is made up of 14 amino acids. This chain's CDR3 is CASSSSTGGQTQYF. The CDR3 DNA reads as TGTGCCAGCAGTTCCTCCACAGGGGGCCAGACGCAGTATTTT.

The chain couples TRBV7-3 to TRBJ2-2; D unresolved. Germline V CDR1 and CDR2: SGHTA, FQGTGA. V lost 2 bases to trimming and J lost 3 bases, with 4 bases between them. The CDR3 extends over 13 amino acids. The CDR3 reads CASSLLHTGELFF. The CDR3, as DNA: TGTGCCAGCAGCTTACTACACACCGGGGAGCTGTTTTTT.

This sequence joins TRBV7-3 and TRBJ1-5; D is ambiguous. Trimming took off 1 base at V and 9 bases at J, with 7 bases between the two ends. Germline CDR1 reads SGHTA; CDR2 reads FQGTGA. The length of the CDR3 is 12 residues. The CDR3 region is CASSLIGRPQHF. Written as DNA, the CDR3 is TGTGCCAGCAGCTTAATAGGGAGGCCCCAGCATTTT. Complete variable domain (other parts from reference TRBV7-3 and TRBJ1-5): GAGVSQTPSNKVTEKGKYVELRCDPISGHTALYWYRQSLGQGPEFLIYFQGTGAADDSGLPNDRFFAVRPEGSVSTLKIQRTERGDSAVYLCASSLIGRPQHFGDGTRLSIL.